The 21 T cell receptor beta chains below come from one sample, sequenced in a study of spatial heterogeneity in lung cancer. Each CDR3 protein gets one entry after TCRdb re-called the 5' RACE reads with MiXCR. The sample has about 45,000 distinct CDR3 sequences, roughly an eighth seen once. As for time point: sample taken at primary tumor resection. Sequenced material: PBMCs, taken at surgery. The receptors derive from a male donor with early-stage non-small cell lung cancer.

There are many counts of this clonotype. V gene TRBV7-3 combines with J gene TRBJ2-6; unclear D gene. V was trimmed by 0 bases and J by 0 bases, leaving 9 bases between them. Germline V gene lookup returns CDR1 SGHTA and CDR2 FQGTGA. The CDR3 extends over 17 amino acids. DNA of the CDR3: TGTGCCAGCAGCTTAACGGCCTTCCGCTCTGGGGCCAACGTCCTGACTTTC. This gives the protein CASSLTAFRSGANVLTF.

The rearrangement joins TRBV19 to TRBJ2-3; no clear D gene. The germline V gene encodes CDR1 LNHDA and CDR2 SQIVND (reference sequence). The ends were cut back, 5 bases at V and 4 bases at J, with 4 bases in the middle. The CDR3 loop spans 11 amino acids. CDR3 amino acids: CASSGSDTQYF. CDR3 nucleotides: TGTGCCAGTAGTGGCTCAGATACGCAGTATTTT.

This clonotype has more than one count but fewer than ten. The chain is built from TRBV12-3 or TRBV12-4 and TRBJ1-2; D is ambiguous. The CDR3 is made up of 14 amino acids. Trimming took off 3 bases at V and 3 bases at J, with 11 bases between the two ends. CDR3 sequence reads: CASSFSTVDYGYTF. CDR3 DNA: TGTGCCAGCAGTTTCTCCACAGTGGACTATGGCTACACCTTC.

This clonotype was counted many times. The rearrangement uses TRBV24-1 and TRBJ2-1; 7 bases line up with TRBD1. J lost 4 bases, V lost 3 bases, and 8 bases had no gene match. The germline gives CDR1 KGHDR, CDR2 SFDVKD. The CDR3 consists of 16 residues. The CDR3 spells CATSDHRDSSYNEQFF. The CDR3 nucleotides are TGTGCCACCAGTGATCACCGGGACAGTTCATACAATGAGCAGTTCTTC.

This clonotype has a handful of counts. The chain couples TRBV29-1 to TRBJ2-7; TRBD2 might be the D (6 bases). Germline V gene data show CDR1 as SQVTM and CDR2 as ANQGSEA. The germline V and J ends were trimmed by 1 base and 5 bases, with 18 bases remaining between them. This CDR3 spans 15 amino acids. CDR3 in amino acids: CSVEVIRPGLDEQYF. Written as DNA, the CDR3 is TGCAGCGTTGAAGTGATTCGTCCGGGACTGGACGAGCAGTACTTC.

The V and J genes are TRBV5-1 and TRBJ1-3; D ambiguous. The germline V gene has CDR1 SGHRS and CDR2 YFSETQ. The CDR3 runs 14 residues. Trimming took off 2 bases at V and 2 bases at J, with 8 bases between the two ends. CDR3 in DNA: TGCGCCAGCAGCTTAGCCTCGCCTGGAAACACCATATATTTT. Amino acids: CASSLASPGNTIYF. The full variable domain, completed using reference TRBV5-1 and TRBJ1-3, is KAGVTQTPRYLIKTRGQQVTLSCSPISGHRSVSWYQQTPGQGLQFLFEYFSETQRNKGNFPGRFSGRQFSNSRSEMNVSTLELGDSALYLCASSLASPGNTIYFGEGSWLTVV.

This clonotype was seen more than once but under ten times. This chain connects TRBV20-1 to TRBJ2-7; TRBD2 agrees at 14 bases. The CDR3 has 14 residues. Germline CDR1 and CDR2: DFQATT and SNEGSKA (reference sequence). V lost 5 bases, J lost 7 bases, and 7 bases stayed unmatched. The CDR3 sequence: CSAVTSGRGKEQYF. CDR3 nucleotide sequence: TGCAGTGCTGTGACTAGCGGGAGGGGTAAAGAGCAGTACTTC.

The chain employs TRBV5-1 and TRBJ1-6, with unresolved D. The CDR3 sequence is 15 residues long. Trimming took off 2 bases at V and 3 bases at J, with 9 bases between the two ends. Germline V lookup: CDR1 SGHRS, CDR2 YFSETQ. The CDR3 region has the DNA TGCGCCAGCAGCTTCACGACATTCTATAATTCACCCCTCCACTTT. Protein: CASSFTTFYNSPLHF.

The J gene is TRBJ2-7, the V gene TRBV5-4; D not resolved. This CDR3 contains 17 residues. With 4 bases removed from V and 2 bases from J, the gap between germline ends came to 22 bases. Looked up from germline, CDR1 is SGHNT and CDR2 is YYREEE (reference sequence). The CDR3 DNA follows: TGTGCCAGCAGCCCCGGTGGGGTTGGGGTTGTAACCTACGAGCAGTACTTC. Encoded protein: CASSPGGVGVVTYEQYF.

This clonotype has at least ten counts. The J gene is TRBJ1-1, the V gene TRBV12-3 or TRBV12-4; 11 bases are shared with TRBD1. This CDR3 is built from 15 residues. Trimming removed 3 bases from V and 3 bases from J; junction bases left unmatched: 3. The CDR3, as DNA: TGTGCCAGCAGTTTCGGGACAGGGGGGTACACTGAAGCTTTCTTT. Translating gives CASSFGTGGYTEAFF.

In its sample, this clonotype was seen many times. This sequence joins TRBV12-3 or TRBV12-4 and TRBJ1-6; D not certain. This CDR3 region has 15 residues. With 7 bases removed from V and 7 bases from J, the gap between germline ends came to 17 bases. Here the CDR3 DNA reads TGTGCCAGCACCTTTTACGGGGATCGCAATTCACCCCTCCACTTT. Translated: CASTFYGDRNSPLHF.

The rearrangement uses TRBV5-1 and TRBJ2-5, with TRBD2 matching 12 bases. The CDR3 runs 17 residues. The J segment lost 2 bases and the V segment lost 1 base, leaving 6 bases of the junction unmatched. CDR1 SGHRS and CDR2 YFSETQ come from the germline V gene. The CDR3 loop is CASSLILAGGLQETQYF. The DNA for the CDR3 is TGCGCCAGCAGCTTGATACTAGCGGGGGGCTTGCAAGAGACCCAGTACTTC. Complete variable domain (other parts from reference TRBV5-1 and TRBJ2-5): KAGVTQTPRYLIKTRGQQVTLSCSPISGHRSVSWYQQTPGQGLQFLFEYFSETQRNKGNFPGRFSGRQFSNSRSEMNVSTLELGDSALYLCASSLILAGGLQETQYFGPGTRLLVL.

This clonotype occurred many times. V and J are TRBV5-4 and TRBJ2-5; D remains unclear. This CDR3 has 13 residues. Trimming removed 1 base at V and 5 bases at J, with 9 bases between. Germline CDR1 reads SGHNT; CDR2 reads YYREEE (reference sequence). The CDR3 here is CASSLQHLETQYF. The CDR3 DNA is TGTGCCAGCAGCTTGCAACACTTGGAGACCCAGTACTTC. Using reference TRBV5-4 and TRBJ2-5 for the parts outside the CDR3, the full variable domain is ETGVTQSPTHLIKTRGQQVTLRCSSQSGHNTVSWYQQALGQGPQFIFQYYREEENGRGNFPPRFSGLQFPNYSSELNVNALELDDSALYLCASSLQHLETQYFGPGTRLLVL.

The V gene is TRBV5-1, the J gene TRBJ2-2, with TRBD1 identical over 9 bases. The CDR3 length is 14 residues. CDR1 and CDR2 (germline): SGHRS, YFSETQ. The V and J ends lost 6 bases and 5 bases, in that order; junction bases with no gene match: 5. This CDR3 reads CASTGTGSTGELFF. CDR3 nucleotide sequence: TGCGCCAGCACCGGGACAGGGAGTACCGGGGAGCTGTTTTTT.

The CDR3 sequence: CASSVAGTGADTQYF. The CDR3 nucleotides are TGTGCCAGCAGCGTAGCGGGCACCGGGGCAGATACGCAGTATTTT. This rearrangement joins TRBV9 to TRBJ2-3; a possible D gene is TRBD2 (5 bases). Trimming stripped 0 bases from V and 4 bases from J, with 12 bases between. Looked up from germline, CDR1 is SGDLS and CDR2 is YYNGEE. The CDR3 extends over 15 amino acids. Variable domain in full (rest from reference TRBV9 and TRBJ2-3): DSGVTQTPKHLITATGQRVTLRCSPRSGDLSVYWYQQSLDQGLQFLIQYYNGEERAKGNILERFSAQQFPDLHSELNLSSLELGDSALYFCASSVAGTGADTQYFGPGTRLTVL.

This clonotype was seen repeatedly, ten times or more. The V gene is TRBV20-1, the J gene TRBJ2-7; a possible D gene is TRBD2 (5 bases). Per the germline V gene, CDR1 is DFQATT and CDR2 is SNEGSKA (reference sequence). V was trimmed by 3 bases and J by 0 bases, leaving 9 bases between them. CDR3 length: 13 residues. The CDR3: CSARDFSSYEQYF. CDR3 sequence (DNA): TGCAGTGCTAGGGACTTTAGCTCCTACGAGCAGTACTTC.

This clonotype was recorded only once. V and J are TRBV7-9 and TRBJ2-1; 7 bases line up with TRBD1. The CDR3 consists of 15 residues. Germline V lookup: CDR1 SEHNR, CDR2 FQNEAQ (reference sequence). Losses at the gene ends were 4 bases for V and 2 bases for J; bases not matched to a gene: 5. CDR3 amino acids: CASSSRQGTYNEQFF. CDR3 coding DNA: TGTGCCAGCAGCTCTCGACAGGGAACCTACAATGAGCAGTTCTTC.

This clonotype occurred once. The rearrangement joins TRBV2 to TRBJ1-1; D gene uncertain. Per germline, CDR1 SNHLY and CDR2 FYNNEI. This CDR3 is built from 13 residues. V was clipped by 4 bases and J by 4 bases, with 10 bases between them. CDR3 DNA: TGTGCCAGCAGTGTAGGGTCGGGCACTGAAGCTTTCTTT. Encoded protein: CASSVGSGTEAFF.

The chain joins TRBV2 to TRBJ2-7; D is unclear. V gave up 2 bases and J gave up 12 bases, with 14 bases separating them. CDR1 is SNHLY and CDR2 is FYNNEI in the germline V gene. The CDR3 is 12 amino acids. The DNA of the CDR3 is TGTGCCAGCAGTGAAAGCCCCACCCGAAGGTACTTC. Its translation: CASSESPTRRYF.

This clonotype was counted at least ten times. The rearrangement links TRBV27 to TRBJ2-1; 9 bases align to TRBD2. The CDR3 is made up of 14 amino acids. In germline, CDR1 is MNHEY, CDR2 SMNVEV (reference sequence). J gave up 4 bases and V 2 bases, and 0 bases lay outside the gene matches. CDR3 bases: TGTGCCAGCAGTTTACTAGCGGGGTACAATGAGCAGTTCTTC. It yields the protein CASSLLAGYNEQFF.

This clonotype was seen many times. V is TRBV10-3 and J is TRBJ2-1; D remains unclear. The CDR3 loop spans 13 amino acids. Trimming pared 2 bases from V and 4 bases from J, leaving 6 bases between. The germline V gene encodes CDR1 ENHRY and CDR2 SYGVKD. CDR3 residues: CAISEKQYNEQFF. Written as DNA, the CDR3 is TGTGCCATCAGTGAGAAACAGTACAATGAGCAGTTCTTC.